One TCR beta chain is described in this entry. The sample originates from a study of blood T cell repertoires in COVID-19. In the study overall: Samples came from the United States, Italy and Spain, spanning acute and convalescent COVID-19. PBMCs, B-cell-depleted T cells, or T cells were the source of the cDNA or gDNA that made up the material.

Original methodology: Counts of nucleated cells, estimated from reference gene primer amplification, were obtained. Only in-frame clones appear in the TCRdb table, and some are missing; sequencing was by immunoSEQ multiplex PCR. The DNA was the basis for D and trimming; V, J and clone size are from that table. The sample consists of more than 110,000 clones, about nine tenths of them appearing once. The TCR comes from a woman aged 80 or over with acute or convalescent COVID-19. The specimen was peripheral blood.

Written as DNA, the CDR3 is TGTGCCAGCAGTGGGTTAAAGTCGGACAGGGGGCGTTGGGAGCAGTACTTC. Translated: CASSGLKSDRGRWEQYF. The chain employs TRBV2 and TRBJ2-7; 11 bases map to TRBD1. Germline-derived CDR1 and CDR2 are SNHLY and FYNNEI. The V gene end was trimmed by 4 bases and the J gene end by 7 bases; junction bases not matched to a gene: 15. The CDR3 spans 17 residues.